This T cell receptor beta chain was retrieved from a study of blood T cell repertoires in COVID-19. The assay was immunoSEQ multiplex PCR, and TCRdb's table has in-frame clones only and misses some. The sample contains over 85,000 clones, 88% of which appear only once. The CDR3 sequence is 15 residues long. Germline V gives CDR1 MNHEY, CDR2 SVGAGI. V was shortened by 0 bases and J by 4 bases, with 12 bases between the two germline ends. The chain employs TRBV6-5 and TRBJ1-1; D not certain. This TCR was recovered from a woman in her forties or fifties with acute or convalescent COVID-19. The sequencing input was peripheral blood. CDR3 protein: CASSYSRGAGTEAFF. The CDR3 DNA reads TGTGCCAGCAGTTACTCGCGGGGTGCAGGCACTGAAGCTTTCTTT.